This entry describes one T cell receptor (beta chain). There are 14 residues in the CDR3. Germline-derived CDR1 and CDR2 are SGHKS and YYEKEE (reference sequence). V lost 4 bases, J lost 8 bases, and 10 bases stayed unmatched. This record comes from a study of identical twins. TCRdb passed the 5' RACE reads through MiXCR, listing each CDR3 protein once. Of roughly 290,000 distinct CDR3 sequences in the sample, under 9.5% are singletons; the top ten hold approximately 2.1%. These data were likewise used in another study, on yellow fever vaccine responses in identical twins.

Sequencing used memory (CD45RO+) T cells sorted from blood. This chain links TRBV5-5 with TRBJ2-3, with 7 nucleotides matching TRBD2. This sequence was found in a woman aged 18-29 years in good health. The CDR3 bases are TGTGCCAGCAGCGCGGGGGAGGGGACCGGTACGCAGTATTTT. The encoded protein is CASSAGEGTGTQYF.